Reported below is one TCR beta chain. Its antigen remains unidentified. TCRdb re-analysed the 5' RACE reads in MiXCR, keeping a single row per CDR3 protein. The table lists some 210,000 distinct CDR3 sequences, over 9.5% of them singletons. This entry comes from a study of T-cell memory formation after mild COVID-19. Background on the study: There were largely donor-specific TCR clusters.

General study points: Largely, contracting CD4+ clones fell within CM and EM, and contracting CD8+ clones within EMRA.

The specimen was PBMCs or a T cell subset sorted from them (not recorded which). The source is a man younger than 30 who had mild COVID-19 (a few samples of this study predate the infection). Cell type and time point are not known.

The CDR3 spells CASSLTPYSPLHF. CDR3 in DNA: TGTGCCAGCAGCTTAACACCCTATTCACCCCTCCACTTT. The chain has TRBV7-3 and TRBJ1-6; D is unclear. V was pared by 0 bases and J by 8 bases, with 5 bases between. The germline CDR1 and CDR2 sequences are SGHTA and FQGTGA. The CDR3 sequence is 13 residues long.